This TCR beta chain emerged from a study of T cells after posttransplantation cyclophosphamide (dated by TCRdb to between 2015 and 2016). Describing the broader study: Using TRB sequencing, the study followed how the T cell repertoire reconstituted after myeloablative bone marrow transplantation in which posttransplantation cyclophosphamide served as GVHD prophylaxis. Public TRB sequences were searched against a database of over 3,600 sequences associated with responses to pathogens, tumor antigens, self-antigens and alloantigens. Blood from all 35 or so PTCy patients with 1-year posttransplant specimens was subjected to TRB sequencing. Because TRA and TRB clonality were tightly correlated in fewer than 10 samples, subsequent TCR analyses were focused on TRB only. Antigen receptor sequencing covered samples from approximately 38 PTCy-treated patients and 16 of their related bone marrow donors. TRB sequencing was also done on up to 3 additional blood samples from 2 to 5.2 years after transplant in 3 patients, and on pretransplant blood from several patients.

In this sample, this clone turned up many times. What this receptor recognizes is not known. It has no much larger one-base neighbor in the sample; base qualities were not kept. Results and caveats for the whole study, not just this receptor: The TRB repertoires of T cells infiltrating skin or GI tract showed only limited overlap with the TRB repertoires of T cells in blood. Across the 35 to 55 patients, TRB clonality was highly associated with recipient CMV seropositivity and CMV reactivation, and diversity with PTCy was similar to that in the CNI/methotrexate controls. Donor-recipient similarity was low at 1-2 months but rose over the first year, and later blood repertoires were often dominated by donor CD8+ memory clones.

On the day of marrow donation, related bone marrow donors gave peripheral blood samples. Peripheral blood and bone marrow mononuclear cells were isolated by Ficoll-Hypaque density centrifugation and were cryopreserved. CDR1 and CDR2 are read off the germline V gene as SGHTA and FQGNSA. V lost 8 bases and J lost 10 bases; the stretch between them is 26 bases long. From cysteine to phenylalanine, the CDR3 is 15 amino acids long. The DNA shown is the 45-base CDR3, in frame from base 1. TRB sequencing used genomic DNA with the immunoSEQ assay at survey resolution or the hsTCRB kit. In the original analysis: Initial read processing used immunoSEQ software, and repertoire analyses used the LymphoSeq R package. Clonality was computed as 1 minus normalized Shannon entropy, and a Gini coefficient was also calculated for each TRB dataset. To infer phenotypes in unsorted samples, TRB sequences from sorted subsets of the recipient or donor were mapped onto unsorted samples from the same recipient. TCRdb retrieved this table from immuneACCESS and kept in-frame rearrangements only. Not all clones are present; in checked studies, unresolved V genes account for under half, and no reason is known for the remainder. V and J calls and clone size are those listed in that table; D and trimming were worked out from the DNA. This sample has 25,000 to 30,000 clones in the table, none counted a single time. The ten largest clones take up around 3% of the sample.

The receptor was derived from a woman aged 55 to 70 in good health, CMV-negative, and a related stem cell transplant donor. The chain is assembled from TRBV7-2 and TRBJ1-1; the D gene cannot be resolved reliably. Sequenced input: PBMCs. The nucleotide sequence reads TGTGCCAGCGATCGTGTTACGGGGAAGGTTCAGGTAGCTTTCTTT. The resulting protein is CASDRVTGKVQVAFF.